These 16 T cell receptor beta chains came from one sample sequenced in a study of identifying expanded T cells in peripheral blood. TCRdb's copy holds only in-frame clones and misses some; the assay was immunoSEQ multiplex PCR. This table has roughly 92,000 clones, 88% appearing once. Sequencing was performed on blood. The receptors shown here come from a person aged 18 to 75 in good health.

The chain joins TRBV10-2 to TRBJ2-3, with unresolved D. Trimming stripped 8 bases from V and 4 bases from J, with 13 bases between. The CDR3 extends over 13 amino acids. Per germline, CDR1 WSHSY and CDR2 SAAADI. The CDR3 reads CASWNVVADTQYF. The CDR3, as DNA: TGCGCCAGCTGGAACGTTGTCGCAGATACGCAGTATTTT.

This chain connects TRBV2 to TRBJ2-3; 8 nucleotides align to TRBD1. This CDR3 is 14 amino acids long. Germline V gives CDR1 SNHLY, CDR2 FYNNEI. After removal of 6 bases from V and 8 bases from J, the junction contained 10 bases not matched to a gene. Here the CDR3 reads CASSESTGAGTQYF. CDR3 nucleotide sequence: TGTGCCAGCAGCGAATCGACAGGGGCGGGTACGCAGTATTTT.

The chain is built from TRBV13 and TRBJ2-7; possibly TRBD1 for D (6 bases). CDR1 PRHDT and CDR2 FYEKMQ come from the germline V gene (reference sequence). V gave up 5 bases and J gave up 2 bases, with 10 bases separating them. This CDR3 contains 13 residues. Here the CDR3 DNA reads TGTGCCAGCAGCGTCAGGGGTGCCTACGAGCAGTACTTC. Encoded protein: CASSVRGAYEQYF.

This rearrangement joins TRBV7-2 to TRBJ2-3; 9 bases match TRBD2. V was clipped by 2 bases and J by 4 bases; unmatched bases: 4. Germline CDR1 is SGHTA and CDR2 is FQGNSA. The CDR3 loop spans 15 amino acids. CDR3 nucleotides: TGTGCCAGCAGCTTATCTAGCGGGGTTTCAGATACGCAGTATTTT. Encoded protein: CASSLSSGVSDTQYF.

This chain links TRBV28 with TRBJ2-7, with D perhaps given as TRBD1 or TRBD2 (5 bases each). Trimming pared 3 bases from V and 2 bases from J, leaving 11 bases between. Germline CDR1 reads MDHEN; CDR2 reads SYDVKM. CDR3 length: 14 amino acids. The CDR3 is CASSLVGGTYEQYF. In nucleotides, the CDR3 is TGTGCCAGCAGTTTGGTTGGGGGAACCTACGAGCAGTACTTC. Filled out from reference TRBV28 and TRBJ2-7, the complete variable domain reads DVKVTQSSRYLVKRTGEKVFLECVQDMDHENMFWYRQDPGLGLRLIYFSYDVKMKEKGDIPEGYSVSREKKERFSLILESASTNQTSMYLCASSLVGGTYEQYFGPGTRLTVT.

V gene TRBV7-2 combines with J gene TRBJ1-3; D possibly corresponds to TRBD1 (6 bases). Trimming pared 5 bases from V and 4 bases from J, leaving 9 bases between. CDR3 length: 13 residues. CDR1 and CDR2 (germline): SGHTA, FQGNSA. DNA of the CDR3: TGTGCCAGCAGCCGGGGGGCGGGAAACACCATATATTTT. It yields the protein CASSRGAGNTIYF.

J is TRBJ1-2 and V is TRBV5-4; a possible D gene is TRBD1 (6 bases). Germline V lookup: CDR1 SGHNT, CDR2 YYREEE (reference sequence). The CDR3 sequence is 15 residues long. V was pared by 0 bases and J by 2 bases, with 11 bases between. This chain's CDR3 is CASSLAPQGNYGYTF. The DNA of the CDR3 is TGTGCCAGCAGCTTGGCCCCGCAGGGGAACTATGGCTACACCTTC.

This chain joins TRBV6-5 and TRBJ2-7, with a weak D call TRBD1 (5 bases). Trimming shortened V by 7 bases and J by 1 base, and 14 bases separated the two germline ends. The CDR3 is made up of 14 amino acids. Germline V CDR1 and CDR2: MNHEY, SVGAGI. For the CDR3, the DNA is TGTGCCAGCACGGTGACAGCTATGTCCTACGAGCAGTACTTC. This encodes CASTVTAMSYEQYF.

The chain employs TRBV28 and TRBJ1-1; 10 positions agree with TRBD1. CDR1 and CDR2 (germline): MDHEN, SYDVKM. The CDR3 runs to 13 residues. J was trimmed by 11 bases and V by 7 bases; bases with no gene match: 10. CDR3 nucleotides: TGTGCCAGCACCTTCGACAGGGGGCGCAACGCTTTCTTT. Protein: CASTFDRGRNAFF.

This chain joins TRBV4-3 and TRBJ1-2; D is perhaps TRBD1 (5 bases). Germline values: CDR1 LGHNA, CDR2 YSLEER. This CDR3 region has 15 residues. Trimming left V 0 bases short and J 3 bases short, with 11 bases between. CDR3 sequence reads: CASSQDRIRDYGYTF. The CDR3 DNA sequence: TGCGCCAGCAGCCAAGATCGGATCAGGGACTATGGCTACACCTTC.

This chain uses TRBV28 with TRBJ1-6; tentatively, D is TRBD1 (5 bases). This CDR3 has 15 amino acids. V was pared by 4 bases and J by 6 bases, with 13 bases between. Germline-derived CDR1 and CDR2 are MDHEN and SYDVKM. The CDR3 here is CASSSQGGGNSPLHF. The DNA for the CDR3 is TGTGCCAGCAGTTCCCAGGGTGGTGGTAATTCACCCCTCCACTTT.

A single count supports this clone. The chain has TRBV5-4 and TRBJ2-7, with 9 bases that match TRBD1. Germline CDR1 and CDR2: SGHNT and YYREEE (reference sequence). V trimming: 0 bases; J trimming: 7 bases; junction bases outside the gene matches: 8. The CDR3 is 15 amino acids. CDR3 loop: CASSLAGTGYYEQYF. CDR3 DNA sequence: TGTGCCAGCAGCTTGGCGGGGACAGGGTATTATGAGCAGTACTTC. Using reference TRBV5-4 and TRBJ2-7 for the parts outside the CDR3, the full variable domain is ETGVTQSPTHLIKTRGQQVTLRCSSQSGHNTVSWYQQALGQGPQFIFQYYREEENGRGNFPPRFSGLQFPNYSSELNVNALELDDSALYLCASSLAGTGYYEQYFGPGTRLTVT.

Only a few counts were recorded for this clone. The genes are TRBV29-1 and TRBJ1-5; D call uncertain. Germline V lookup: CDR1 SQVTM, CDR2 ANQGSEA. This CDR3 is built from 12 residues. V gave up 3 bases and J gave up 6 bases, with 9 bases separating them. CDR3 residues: CSVEEVGQPQHF. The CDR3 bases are TGCAGCGTTGAGGAGGTGGGTCAGCCCCAGCATTTT.

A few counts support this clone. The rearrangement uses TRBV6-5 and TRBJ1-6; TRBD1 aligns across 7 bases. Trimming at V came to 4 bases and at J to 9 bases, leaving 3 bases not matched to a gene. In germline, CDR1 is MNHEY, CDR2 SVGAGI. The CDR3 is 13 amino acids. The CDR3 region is CASSLYRGSPLHF. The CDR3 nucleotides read TGTGCCAGCAGTTTATACAGGGGTTCACCCCTCCACTTT.

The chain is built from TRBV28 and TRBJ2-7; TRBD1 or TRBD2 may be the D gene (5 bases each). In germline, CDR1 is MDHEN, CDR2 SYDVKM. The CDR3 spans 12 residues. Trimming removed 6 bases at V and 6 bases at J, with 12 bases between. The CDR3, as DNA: TGTGCCAGCAGGTCGACGGGGCTCGAGCAGTACTTC. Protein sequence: CASRSTGLEQYF.

Written as DNA, the CDR3 is TGTGCCACCAGCAGAGGGGGGACAGATGATGAAAAACTGTTTTTT. Translation: CATSRGGTDDEKLFF. The chain recombines TRBV15 with TRBJ1-4; 7 bases are shared with TRBD1. The CDR3 consists of 15 residues. Trimming cost V 1 base and J 6 bases; bases outside gene matches: 5. CDR1 is LNHNV and CDR2 is YYDKDF in the germline V gene (reference sequence).